This TCR beta chain comes out of a study of blood T cell repertoires in COVID-19. The germline gives CDR1 SGHNT, CDR2 YENEEA. This CDR3 spans 15 amino acids. Trimming took 5 bases from V and 3 from J; bases not matched to a gene: 6. The assay was immunoSEQ multiplex PCR, and TCRdb's table has in-frame clones only and misses some. The sample yields some 220,000 clones, around 84% seen once. The receptor was isolated from a woman older than 75 with active or convalescent COVID-19. The V and J genes are TRBV11-3 and TRBJ2-3, with TRBD2 matching 9 bases. Sequences were obtained from peripheral blood. The CDR3 reads CASSLYSGGTDTQYF. DNA of the CDR3: TGTGCCAGCAGCCTATATAGCGGGGGTACAGATACGCAGTATTTT. Combining the CDR3 with reference TRBV11-3 and TRBJ2-3 gives the whole variable domain EAGVVQSPRYKIIEKKQPVAFWCNPISGHNTLYWYLQNLGQGPELLIRYENEEAVDDSQLPKDRFSAERLKGVDSTLKIQPAELGDSAVYLCASSLYSGGTDTQYFGPGTRLTVL.